Sequencing of this T cell receptor (beta chain) was carried out in a study of T cells in Graves' hyperthyroidism and ophthalmopathy. Study summary: Peripheral blood specimens were obtained at initial diagnosis, prior to any treatment.

Germline V gene lookup returns CDR1 SGHKS and CDR2 YYEKEE (reference sequence). Trimming removed 0 bases at V and 0 bases at J, with 10 bases between. This CDR3 is built from 16 residues. This clonotype was seen only a few times. The TCR beta CDR3 regions underwent amplification using RNA transcripts as the source. HTBI primers were used for first-round RT-PCR of the TCR CDR3. TCRdb re-called the multiplex PCR reads through MiXCR, storing one row per CDR3 protein. The sample records 450,000 to 500,000 distinct CDR3 sequences, roughly 23% being singletons. The V gene is TRBV5-5, the J gene TRBJ2-4; no definite D call. The sequenced sample consisted of blood. The receptor comes from a woman in her sixties or seventies with Graves' ophthalmopathy. The CDR3 protein is CASSLVGGLAKNIQYF. The CDR3 DNA is TGTGCCAGCAGCTTGGTAGGCGGCTTAGCCAAAAACATTCAGTACTTC.